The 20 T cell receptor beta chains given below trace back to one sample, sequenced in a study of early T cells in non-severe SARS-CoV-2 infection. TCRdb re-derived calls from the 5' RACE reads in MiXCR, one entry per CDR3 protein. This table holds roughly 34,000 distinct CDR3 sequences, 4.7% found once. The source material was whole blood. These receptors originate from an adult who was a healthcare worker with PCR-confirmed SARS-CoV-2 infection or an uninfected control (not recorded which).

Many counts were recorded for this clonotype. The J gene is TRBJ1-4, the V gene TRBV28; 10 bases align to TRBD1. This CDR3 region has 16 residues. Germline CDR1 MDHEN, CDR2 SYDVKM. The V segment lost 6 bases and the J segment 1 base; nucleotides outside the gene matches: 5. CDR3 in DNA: TGTGCCAGCAGCACCGACAGGGGGCGAACTAATGAAAAACTGTTTTTT. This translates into CASSTDRGRTNEKLFF.

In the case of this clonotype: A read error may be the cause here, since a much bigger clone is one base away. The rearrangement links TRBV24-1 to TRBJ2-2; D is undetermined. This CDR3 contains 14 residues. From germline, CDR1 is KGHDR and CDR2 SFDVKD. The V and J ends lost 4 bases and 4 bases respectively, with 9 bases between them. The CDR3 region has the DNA TGTGCCACCAGTGAACAACGAATCACCGGGGAGCTGTTTTTT. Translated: CATSEQRITGELFF.

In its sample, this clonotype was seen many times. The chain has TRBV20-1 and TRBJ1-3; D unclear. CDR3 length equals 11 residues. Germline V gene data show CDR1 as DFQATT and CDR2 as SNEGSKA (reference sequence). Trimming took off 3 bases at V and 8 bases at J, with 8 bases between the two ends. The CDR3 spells CSASRRDTIYF. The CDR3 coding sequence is TGCAGTGCTAGTCGGAGGGACACCATATATTTT.

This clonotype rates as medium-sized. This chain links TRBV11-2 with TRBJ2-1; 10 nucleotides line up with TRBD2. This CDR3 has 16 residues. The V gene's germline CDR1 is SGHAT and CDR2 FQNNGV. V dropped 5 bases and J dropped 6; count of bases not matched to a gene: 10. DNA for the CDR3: TGTGCCAGCAGCATGTCGGGACTAGCGAAGGTCAATGAGCAGTTCTTC. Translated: CASSMSGLAKVNEQFF.

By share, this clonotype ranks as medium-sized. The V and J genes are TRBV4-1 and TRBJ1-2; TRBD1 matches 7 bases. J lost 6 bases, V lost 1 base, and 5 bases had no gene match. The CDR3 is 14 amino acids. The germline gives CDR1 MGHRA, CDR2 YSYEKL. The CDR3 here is CASSQGRQGNGYTF. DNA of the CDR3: TGCGCCAGCAGCCAAGGTCGACAGGGTAATGGCTACACCTTC.

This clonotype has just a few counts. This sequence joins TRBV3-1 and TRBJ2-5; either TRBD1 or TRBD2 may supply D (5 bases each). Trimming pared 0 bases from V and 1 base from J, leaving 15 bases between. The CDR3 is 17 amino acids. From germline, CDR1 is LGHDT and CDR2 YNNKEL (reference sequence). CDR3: CASSQDPRGPLQETQYF. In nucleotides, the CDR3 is TGTGCCAGCAGCCAAGACCCTCGGGGCCCCCTCCAAGAGACCCAGTACTTC.

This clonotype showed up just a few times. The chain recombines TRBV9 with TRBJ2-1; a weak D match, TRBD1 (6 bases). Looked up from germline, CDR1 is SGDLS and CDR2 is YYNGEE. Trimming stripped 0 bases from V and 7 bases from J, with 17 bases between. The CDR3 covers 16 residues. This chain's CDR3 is CASSVVPTGLGNEQFF. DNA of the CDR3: TGTGCCAGCAGCGTAGTCCCGACAGGCCTAGGGAATGAGCAGTTCTTC.

In DNA form, the CDR3 reads TGCAGCGTTGAGGGAGAGGGACATCAGCCCCAGCATTTT. Its protein product is CSVEGEGHQPQHF. The J gene is TRBJ1-5, the V gene TRBV29-1; possibly TRBD1 for D (5 bases). Deletions cut 3 bases from V and 5 bases from J, with 11 bases between. Germline CDR1 SQVTM, CDR2 ANQGSEA. This CDR3 is built from 13 residues. The variable domain in full, completed from reference TRBV29-1 and TRBJ1-5, reads SAVISQKPSRDICQRGTSLTIQCQVDSQVTMMFWYRQQPGQSLTLIATANQGSEATYESGFVIDKFPISRPNLTFSTLTVSNMSPEDSSIYLCSVEGEGHQPQHFGDGTRLSIL.

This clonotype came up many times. The CDR3 loop reads CASSYPSGGDSYNEQFF. Written as DNA, the CDR3 is TGTGCCAGCAGTTATCCTTCAGGGGGAGACTCCTACAATGAGCAGTTCTTC. V and J are TRBV6-2 or TRBV6-3 and TRBJ2-1, with 7 bases that match TRBD1. The V gene end was trimmed by 3 bases and the J gene end by 0 bases; junction bases not matched to a gene: 8. This CDR3 spans 17 amino acids. Germline V gene lookup returns CDR1 MNHEY and CDR2 SVGEGT.

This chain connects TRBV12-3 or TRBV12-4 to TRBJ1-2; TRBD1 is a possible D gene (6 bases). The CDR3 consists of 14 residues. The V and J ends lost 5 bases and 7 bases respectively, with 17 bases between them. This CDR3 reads CASSLQGKGGGYTF. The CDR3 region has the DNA TGTGCCAGCAGTCTACAGGGAAAAGGAGGTGGCTACACCTTC.

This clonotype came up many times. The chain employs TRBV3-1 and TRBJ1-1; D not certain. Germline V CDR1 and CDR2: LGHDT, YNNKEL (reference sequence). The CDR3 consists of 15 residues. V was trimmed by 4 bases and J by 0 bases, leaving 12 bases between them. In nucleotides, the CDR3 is TGTGCCAGCAGCCCCACGGGTGAGATGAACACTGAAGCTTTCTTT. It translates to CASSPTGEMNTEAFF.

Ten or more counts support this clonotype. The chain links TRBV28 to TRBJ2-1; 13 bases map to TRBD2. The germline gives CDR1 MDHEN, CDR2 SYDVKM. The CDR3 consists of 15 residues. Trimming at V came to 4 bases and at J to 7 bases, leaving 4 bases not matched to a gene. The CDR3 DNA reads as TGTGCCAGCAGTTCCACTAGCGGGGGGGTGAATGAGCAGTTCTTC. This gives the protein CASSSTSGGVNEQFF.

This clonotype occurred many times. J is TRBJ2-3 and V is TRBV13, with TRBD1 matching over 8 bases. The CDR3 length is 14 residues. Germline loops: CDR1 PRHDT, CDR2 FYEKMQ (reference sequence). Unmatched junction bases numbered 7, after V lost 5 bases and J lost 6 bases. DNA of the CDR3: TGTGCCAGCAGCCCGGGGACAGGACGGGATACGCAGTATTTT. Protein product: CASSPGTGRDTQYF.

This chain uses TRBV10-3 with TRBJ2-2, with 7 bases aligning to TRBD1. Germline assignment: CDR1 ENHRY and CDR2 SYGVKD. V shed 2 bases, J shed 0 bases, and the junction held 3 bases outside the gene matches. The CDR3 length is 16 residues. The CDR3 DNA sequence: TGTGCCATCAGTGAGGGACAGGAGCCGAACACCGGGGAGCTGTTTTTT. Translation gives CAISEGQEPNTGELFF.

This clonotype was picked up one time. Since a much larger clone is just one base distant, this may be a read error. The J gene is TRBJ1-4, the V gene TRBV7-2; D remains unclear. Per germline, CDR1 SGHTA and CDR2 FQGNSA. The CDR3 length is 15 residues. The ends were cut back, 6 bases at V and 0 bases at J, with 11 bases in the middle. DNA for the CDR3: TGTGCCAGCAGTGCCCGATGGGCAACTAATGAAAAACTGTTTTTT. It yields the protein CASSARWATNEKLFF.

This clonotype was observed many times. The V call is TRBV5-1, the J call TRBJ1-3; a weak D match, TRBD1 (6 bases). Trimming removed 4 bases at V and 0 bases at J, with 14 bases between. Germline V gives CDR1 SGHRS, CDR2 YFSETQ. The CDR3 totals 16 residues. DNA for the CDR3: TGCGCCAGCAGCGACAGGCTCCAGAGCTCTGGAAACACCATATATTTT. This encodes CASSDRLQSSGNTIYF.

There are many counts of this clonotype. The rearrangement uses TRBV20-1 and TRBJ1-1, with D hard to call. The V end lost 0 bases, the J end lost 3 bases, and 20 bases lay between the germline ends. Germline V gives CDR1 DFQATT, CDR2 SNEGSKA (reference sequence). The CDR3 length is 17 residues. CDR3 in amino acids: CSARDHPWAALDTEAFF. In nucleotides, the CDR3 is TGCAGTGCTAGAGATCACCCCTGGGCGGCTTTGGACACTGAAGCTTTCTTT.

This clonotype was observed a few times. The CDR3 sequence: CASSSSVRRDLYEQYF. The DNA of the CDR3 is TGTGCCAGCAGTTCGTCGGTCAGGAGGGACCTCTACGAGCAGTACTTC. The gene calls are TRBV5-6 and TRBJ2-7; weak D call: TRBD2 (6 bases). The CDR3 is made up of 16 amino acids. Germline V lookup: CDR1 SGHDT, CDR2 YYEEEE. Trimming stripped 5 bases from V and 3 bases from J, with 21 bases between.

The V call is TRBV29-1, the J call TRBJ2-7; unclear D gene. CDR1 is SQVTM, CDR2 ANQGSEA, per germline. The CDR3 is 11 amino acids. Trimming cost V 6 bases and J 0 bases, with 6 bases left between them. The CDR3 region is CSVVYSYEQYF. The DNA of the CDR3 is TGCAGCGTGGTGTACTCCTACGAGCAGTACTTC.

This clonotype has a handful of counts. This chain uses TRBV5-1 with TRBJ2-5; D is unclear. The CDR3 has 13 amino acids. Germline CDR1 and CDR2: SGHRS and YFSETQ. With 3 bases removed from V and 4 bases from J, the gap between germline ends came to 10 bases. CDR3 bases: TGCGCCAGCAGCTCGCAGGTGGGAGAGACCCAGTACTTC. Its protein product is CASSSQVGETQYF.